This record covers a single T cell receptor (beta chain). Which antigen it targets is not known. Within one base of it there is no much larger clone, and no base qualities were kept. The sample originates from a study of radiation and T cells in renal cell carcinoma (TCRdb year 2020). A note on the overall study: A total of 50 to 55 samples underwent TCR beta sequencing, made up of roughly 26 tumors and roughly 27 peripheral blood samples. In the 53 samples combined, 4,016,671 unique CDR3 nucleotide sequences were found, encoding 3,000,000 or so unique CDR3 amino acid sequences. What the authors observed across the whole study: Because pretreatment tumor biopsies were not available, the study could not determine whether clonotypes were already present within the tumor at baseline. Because only small tumor regions of around 1 g were available, intratumoral heterogeneity was not captured. Because the trial had a single-armed design, the trial could not examine how radiation dose or scheduling affected the TCR repertoire. An increase in top tumor clonotypes in blood was observed from baseline to 2 weeks post-radiation, followed by contraction by 4 weeks, which was taken to suggest transient expansion of tumor-resident clones. TCR clonality was higher in irradiated tumors than in controls, as the top 100 clonotypes made up an average of approximately 54% of the repertoire in irradiated tumors compared with around 40% in nephrectomy-only tumors. Irradiated tumors contained more dominant CDR3 motifs, and these motifs occupied a larger share of the repertoire than in control tumors.

CDR1 MNHNY and CDR2 SVGAGI are derived from the germline V gene (reference sequence). Relative to germline, V is 7 bases shorter and J is 5 bases shorter, with 13 bases between their ends. Counted from cysteine to phenylalanine, this CDR3 has 13 amino acids. The read is trimmed to its CDR3 DNA, 39 bases read in frame from base 1. The sample's time point label, decoded: tumor resected at nephrectomy. The treatment or condition label of this sample denotes: 15 Gy SBRT to primary tumor, nephrectomy 4 weeks later. The samples were drawn from a clinical trial, where primary renal cell carcinomas were treated with 15 Gy of stereotactic body radiation therapy and then removed by nephrectomy 4 weeks afterward. Every patient had renal cell carcinoma of clear cell pathology. Tumor processing involved mechanical dissociation, digestion with collagenase/hyaluronidase at 37 degrees C, handling in gentleMACS C tubes, and storage in liquid nitrogen. The QIAamp DNA Blood Mini Kit (Qiagen) was used to prepare genomic DNA for TCR sequencing. Only samples passing all quality control checks were included in the analyses.

Following the manufacturer's recommendations, the immunoSEQ kit was used to generate TCR beta libraries from genomic DNA. To prepare the libraries, a first multiplex PCR with proprietary primers was run, followed by a second PCR that added unique barcodes, and a bead cleanup was done after each round. A kit-provided positive control reaction and a negative control reaction were included in every sample batch. The final libraries underwent checking on an Agilent 4200 TapeStation D1000 ScreenTape, volumetric pooling, and quantification by qPCR. Sequencing was performed on an Illumina NextSeq500 with a MidOutput 150-cycle cartridge, and 156 Read1 and 15 Index1 cycles were run with kit custom primers. The pooled library was loaded at about 1 pM, and roughly 20% PhiX control was spiked in. Per the authors' processing: Vendor-processed data were analyzed in R, and a clonotype was defined as all T cells sharing the same CDR3 nucleotide sequence. In the clone abundance analyses, frequencies were normalized to the 10,000 most abundant clones in each sample. Before analysis, public T cell clones were removed, and these numbered fewer than six per sample on average. Dominant motif analysis used ImmunoMap with the PAM10 matrix, gap penalty 30 and homology threshold 0.3; motifs with cumulative frequency at least 0.01 counted as dominant. Tumor-enriched clonotypes and baseline blood-enriched clonotypes were defined as those with an abundance difference of at least 32-fold between compartments. The Baroni-Urbani and Buser coefficient was used to measure tumor-blood repertoire similarity, and groups were compared with two-tailed Wilcoxon tests in R. In its TCRdb copy, this immuneACCESS table keeps in-frame sequences only and misses some clones. Where compared with another copy, unresolved V genes explain less than half of these, and the others have no known cause. The DNA gave D and trimming, while V, J and clone size come from that table. The sample has around 15,000 clones on record, 64% of them singletons. Around 29% of the sample belongs to the ten largest clones.

The sample here was tumor tissue, taken from a patient whose treatment included radiotherapy and nephrectomy. In this chain, TRBV6-6 is recombined with TRBJ2-3, with no reliable assignment of the D segment. The TCR originated in a woman aged 70-85 years with renal cell carcinoma. The DNA is TGTGCCAGCACATTACGGCCTTTAGATACGCAGTATTTT. This yields the protein CASTLRPLDTQYF.